These T cell receptor beta chains were read from a single sample in a study of cytomegalovirus exposure and HLA in healthy donors. The protocol was immunoSEQ multiplex PCR, while the TCRdb copy is restricted to in-frame clones and leaves out a portion. The sample has about 99,000 clones; the top ten hold less than 4%. Input material: PBMCs. The receptors were sampled from a middle-aged man in good health and CMV-seronegative. Both conserved end residues are part of each CDR3. Each record gives: D gene, J gene, V gene, CDR3 protein, CDR3 DNA. D genes are given only for firm matches.

>TRBD1|TRBJ2-3|TRBV28
CASSPGQGASDTQYF
TGTGCCAGCAGCCCGGGACAGGGGGCCTCAGATACGCAGTATTTT
>NA|TRBJ1-1|TRBV11-2
CASSRITGVGTEAFF
TGTGCCAGCAGCCGAATCACAGGCGTAGGGACTGAAGCTTTCTTT
>TRBD2|TRBJ2-5|TRBV6-5
CASSYWAGGWETQYF
TGTGCCAGCAGTTACTGGGCGGGAGGTTGGGAGACCCAGTACTTC
>TRBD1|TRBJ2-2|TRBV19
CASRPDRANTGELFF
TGTGCCAGTAGACCGGACAGGGCTAACACCGGGGAGCTGTTTTTT
>NA|TRBJ1-1|TRBV30
CAWSVRSQNTEAFF
TGTGCCTGGAGTGTACGGTCGCAGAACACTGAAGCTTTCTTT
>NA|TRBJ1-5|TRBV11-2
CASSVGQNSNQPQHF
TGTGCCAGCAGCGTCGGACAGAATAGCAATCAGCCCCAGCATTTT
>NA|TRBJ1-1|TRBV19
CASTPRTEGHTEAFF
TGTGCCAGTACCCCCAGAACCGAGGGCCACACTGAAGCTTTCTTT
>TRBD1|TRBJ2-7|TRBV7-9
CASSLSEGARNEQYF
TGTGCCAGCAGCTTAAGTGAGGGGGCCCGAAACGAGCAGTACTTC
>NA|TRBJ1-1|TRBV19
CASSASTDMNTEAFF
TGTGCCAGTAGTGCCTCAACGGACATGAACACTGAAGCTTTCTTT
>TRBD1|TRBJ2-1|TRBV15
CATSRKGQGGYNEQFF
TGTGCCACCAGCAGGAAAGGACAGGGGGGGTACAATGAGCAGTTCTTC
>NA|TRBJ1-1|TRBV27
CASSLLAVGNTEAFF
TGTGCCAGCAGTTTATTAGCGGTTGGGAACACTGAAGCTTTCTTT
>TRBD2|TRBJ2-7|TRBV10-2
CASEKRDLGREQYF
TGCGCCAGCGAGAAGCGGGATCTTGGACGCGAGCAGTACTTC
>TRBD1|TRBJ1-1|TRBV25-1
CASRDREYTEAFF
TGTGCCAGCAGGGACAGGGAGTATACTGAAGCTTTCTTT
>TRBD1|TRBJ1-5|TRBV19
CASSTNGQGWQPQHF
TGTGCCAGTAGTACGAACGGACAGGGGTGGCAGCCCCAGCATTTT
>TRBD1|TRBJ1-5|TRBV28
CASSPWTGGEDQPQHF
TGTGCCAGCAGTCCATGGACAGGGGGCGAGGATCAGCCCCAGCATTTT
>NA|TRBJ2-7|TRBV18
CASSTSTGASYEQYF
TGTGCCAGCTCGACTTCGACGGGAGCGTCCTACGAGCAGTACTTC
>NA|TRBJ2-3|TRBV18
CASSPLGSDPDTQYF
TGTGCCAGCTCACCACTGGGTAGCGACCCAGATACGCAGTATTTT
>TRBD1|TRBJ1-2|TRBV14
CASSKATGYYGYTF
TGTGCCAGCAGCAAGGCGACAGGGTATTATGGCTACACCTTC
>TRBD1|TRBJ1-2|TRBV5-6
CASSRTGGHGYTF
TGTGCCAGCAGTCGAACAGGGGGCCATGGCTACACCTTC
>NA|TRBJ1-4|TRBV6-1
CASSENGANEKLFF
TGTGCCAGCAGTGAGAACGGGGCTAATGAAAAACTGTTTTTT
>TRBD1|TRBJ1-2|TRBV7-2
CASSLAWAGGSKGYTF
TGTGCCAGCAGCTTAGCTTGGGCAGGGGGCTCTAAGGGCTACACCTTC
>NA|TRBJ2-5|TRBV4-1
CASSQDLYEIETQYF
TGCGCCAGCAGCCAAGATTTGTACGAGATAGAGACCCAGTACTTC
>TRBD1|TRBJ1-6|TRBV7-6
CASSLTGQGSDSPLHF
TGTGCCAGCAGCCTAACGGGACAGGGGTCGGATTCACCCCTCCACTTT
>TRBD1|TRBJ1-2|TRBV6-5
CASSRQGVGYTF
TGTGCCAGCAGTCGACAGGGAGTTGGCTACACCTTC
>TRBD2|TRBJ2-7|TRBV7-2
CASSLGGRALYEQYF
TGTGCCAGCAGCTTAGGAGGGAGGGCCCTTTACGAGCAGTACTTC
>NA|TRBJ1-4|TRBV19
CASSQPGGVTNEKLFF
TGTGCCAGTAGCCAGCCAGGCGGGGTAACTAATGAAAAACTGTTTTTT
>NA|TRBJ2-7|TRBV7-2
CASSLVPQGDYEQYF
TGTGCCAGCAGCTTAGTCCCACAGGGAGATTACGAGCAGTACTTC
>TRBD1|TRBJ1-2|TRBV19
CASSTRTGVGYTF
TGTGCCAGTAGTACCCGGACAGGGGTCGGCTACACCTTC
>TRBD1|TRBJ2-2|TRBV5-1
CASSSGQGLTGELFF
TGCGCCAGCAGCTCTGGACAGGGTTTAACCGGGGAGCTGTTTTTT
>NA|TRBJ2-1|TRBV7-2
CASSLGDNEQFF
TGTGCCAGCAGCTTAGGAGACAATGAGCAGTTCTTC
>TRBD1|TRBJ2-2|TRBV27
CASSRRTGATGELFF
TGTGCCAGCAGTAGAAGGACAGGGGCAACCGGGGAGCTGTTTTTT
>TRBD2|TRBJ2-1|TRBV10-1
CASSLAGGNEQFF
TGCGCCAGCTCCCTAGCGGGAGGAAATGAGCAGTTCTTC
>TRBD2|TRBJ2-3|TRBV11-2
CASSPGTSGGFTDTQYF
TGTGCCAGCAGCCCAGGGACTAGCGGGGGGTTCACAGATACGCAGTATTTT
>NA|TRBJ2-1|TRBV7-9
CASSLRGPRNTYNEQFF
TGTGCCAGCAGCTTACGTGGGCCCCGAAACACCTACAATGAGCAGTTCTTC
>NA|TRBJ2-6|TRBV27
CASSPISGANVLTF
TGTGCCAGCAGCCCTATCTCTGGGGCCAACGTCCTGACTTTC
>TRBD1|TRBJ1-1|TRBV20-1
CSAQGAGRAFF
TGCAGTGCTCAGGGGGCCGGTCGCGCTTTCTTT
>TRBD2|TRBJ2-2|TRBV7-9
CASSSGLAGGGGELFF
TGTGCCAGCAGCTCCGGACTAGCGGGAGGGGGCGGGGAGCTGTTTTTT
>TRBD1|TRBJ1-1|TRBV7-9
CASSARTGGTEAFF
TGTGCCAGCAGCGCCCGGACAGGGGGCACTGAAGCTTTCTTT
>TRBD1|TRBJ2-7|TRBV6-6
CASSPGQGLSYEQYF
TGTGCCAGCAGCCCCGGACAGGGCCTCTCCTACGAGCAGTACTTC
>TRBD1|TRBJ1-6|TRBV6-5
CASSYATGGWNSPLHF
TGTGCCAGCAGTTACGCGACAGGGGGTTGGAATTCACCCCTCCACTTT
>TRBD1|TRBJ1-4|TRBV4-2
CASSQDRGRVSNEKLFF
TGTGCCAGCAGCCAAGACAGGGGGCGTGTTTCTAATGAAAAACTGTTTTTT
>TRBD2|TRBJ2-2|TRBV9
CASSGKRGANTGELFF
TGTGCCAGCAGCGGAAAGCGGGGCGCGAACACCGGGGAGCTGTTTTTT
>NA|TRBJ2-2|TRBV11-2
CASSLGVTGELFF
TGTGCCAGCAGCTTGGGAGTGACCGGGGAGCTGTTTTTT
>TRBD2|TRBJ2-1|TRBV13
CASSPGTSDNEQFF
TGTGCCAGCAGCCCCGGGACTAGCGACAATGAGCAGTTCTTC
>NA|TRBJ1-4|TRBV30
CAWSTFGAEKLFF
TGTGCCTGGAGTACTTTTGGGGCGGAAAAACTGTTTTTT
>TRBD1|TRBJ1-5|TRBV28
CASSAGQGVSNQPQHF
TGTGCCAGCAGTGCTGGACAGGGCGTAAGCAATCAGCCCCAGCATTTT
>TRBD2|TRBJ2-7|TRBV28
CASTLAGGSEQYF
TGTGCCAGCACTCTAGCGGGAGGTAGCGAGCAGTACTTC
>NA|TRBJ2-5|TRBV5-1
CASSSHQIQETQYF
TGCGCCAGCAGCTCACACCAGATACAAGAGACCCAGTACTTC
>NA|TRBJ1-5|TRBV28
CASSSPESHPQPQHF
TGTGCCAGCAGTTCTCCCGAAAGCCATCCCCAGCCCCAGCATTTT